This entry features one T cell receptor beta chain sequence. This entry is derived from a study of shared clonotypes between healthy human individuals. The V end was cut by 3 bases, the J end by 4 bases, with 9 bases between. The V gene's germline CDR1 is MDHEN and CDR2 SYDVKM. The CDR3 has 14 residues. This table comes from immunoSEQ multiplex PCR, and its TCRdb copy is limited to in-frame clones, with some not included. Of around 500,000 clones in the sample, around three quarters were seen once. This TCR came from a woman aged 35 to 49 in good health. Some clones in this sample may be carry-over from other donors' samples. The V call is TRBV28, the J call TRBJ2-2; the D is unclear. Sequenced sample: PBMCs. CDR3 in DNA: TGTGCCAGCAGTTTCGTCGACCGCACCGGGGAGCTGTTTTTT. Encoded protein: CASSFVDRTGELFF.